This T cell receptor beta chain was retrieved from a study of cytomegalovirus exposure and HLA in healthy donors. Healthy individuals who donated bone marrow served as the donors. Vbeta (60) and Jbeta (13) primers were used in the PCR. The data were produced by immunoSEQ multiplex PCR, yet TCRdb's version contains in-frame clones alone and is incomplete. This sample has about 140,000 clones, with more than 75% found just once. This clone has only one observation. The CDR3 spans 15 residues. V lost 4 bases and J 5 bases, leaving 17 bases between the germline ends. Germline CDR1 reads LNHDA; CDR2 reads SQIVND (reference sequence).

The material sequenced was PBMCs. The clonotype comes from a man in his late teens or twenties in good health and CMV-seronegative. The chain recombines TRBV19 with TRBJ1-1, with D possibly matching TRBD1 (6 bases). The CDR3 nucleotides are TGTGCCAGTAGTAACCCCCAGGGGCTGGGGACTGAAGCTTTCTTT. It translates to CASSNPQGLGTEAFF.